This T cell receptor (beta chain) was retrieved from a study of CD8 T cells in ankylosing spondylitis. From the 5' RACE reads, TCRdb called clonotypes with MiXCR, one entry per CDR3 protein. The profile shows approximately 340,000 distinct CDR3 sequences, roughly 15% of them singletons. The CDR3 runs to 14 residues. The germline gives CDR1 MNHEY, CDR2 SVGAGI. V lost 2 bases, J lost 9 bases, and 14 bases lay in between. Sequences were obtained from blood, either unsorted or a sorted T cell fraction (not recorded which). V is TRBV6-5 and J is TRBJ1-3; no clear D. This sequence was found in a male donor with ankylosing spondylitis or in good health (not recorded which). Here the CDR3 DNA reads TGTGCCAGCAGTTACGCCCCTACCTATGTCACCATATATTTT. It encodes CASSYAPTYVTIYF.